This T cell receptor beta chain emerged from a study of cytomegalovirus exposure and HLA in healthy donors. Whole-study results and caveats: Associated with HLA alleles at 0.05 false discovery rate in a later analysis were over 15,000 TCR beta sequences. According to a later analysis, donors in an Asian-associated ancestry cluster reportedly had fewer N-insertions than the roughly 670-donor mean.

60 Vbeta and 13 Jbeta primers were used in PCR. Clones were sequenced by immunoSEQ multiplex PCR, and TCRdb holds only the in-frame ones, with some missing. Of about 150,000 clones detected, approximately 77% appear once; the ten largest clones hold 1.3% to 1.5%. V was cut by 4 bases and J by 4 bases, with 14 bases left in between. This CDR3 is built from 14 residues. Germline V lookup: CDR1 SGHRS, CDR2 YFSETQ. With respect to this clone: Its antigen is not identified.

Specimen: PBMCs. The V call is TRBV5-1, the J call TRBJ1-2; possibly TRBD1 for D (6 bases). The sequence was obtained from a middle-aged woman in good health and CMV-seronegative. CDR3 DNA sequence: TGCGCCAGCAGCAGATCAGGGGAAGTCTATGGCTACACCTTC. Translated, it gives CASSRSGEVYGYTF.